This T cell receptor beta chain was identified during a study of blood T cell repertoires in COVID-19. The data were produced by immunoSEQ multiplex PCR, yet TCRdb's version contains in-frame clones alone and is incomplete. The repertoire holds under 45,000 clones, with around three quarters as singletons. V shed 6 bases and J 10 bases; nucleotides not matched to a gene: 5. CDR3 length: 13 amino acids. Per germline, CDR1 WNHNN and CDR2 SYGVQD (reference sequence). Sequencing was carried out using peripheral blood. The rearrangement uses TRBV10-1 and TRBJ2-1, with 11 bases that match TRBD2. This TCR was sampled from a man of 80 years or more with acute or convalescent COVID-19. The CDR3 sequence: CASRMTSGEEQFF. CDR3 in DNA: TGCGCCAGCAGGATGACTAGCGGGGAAGAGCAGTTCTTC.